The clone carrying this TCR beta chain has only one observation. Its target is not known. Sequencing used immunoSEQ multiplex PCR; TCRdb keeps in-frame clones, though not all of them. The repertoire holds more than 110,000 clones, with roughly 90% as singletons. Between the trimmed V and J ends, which lost 4 bases and 8 bases, there was a span of 9 bases. From germline, CDR1 is SGHAT and CDR2 FQNNGV. The CDR3 has 12 amino acids. This entry comes from a study of T cell responses to AZD1222 COVID-19 vaccine. Overall study findings and caveats: Across spike, vaccine-associated CD4 TCRs were found, dominant at 160-218 and 743-854. In a largely white British group with more females than males, clonal diversity was possibly underestimated. Of spike-specific TCRs, nearly half reportedly target regions left unmutated in variants. Seropositive status at baseline applied to only five to seven AZD1222 recipients.

The source material was peripheral blood, sampled on day 0 of AZD1222 vaccination. The origin of this receptor is an adult in good health. The chain links TRBV11-2 to TRBJ2-1, with D unresolved. The CDR3: CASSSDGHEQFF. The CDR3 DNA follows: TGTGCCAGCAGCTCCGATGGTCATGAGCAGTTCTTC.